These 22 T cell receptor beta chains were all obtained from the same sample, sequenced in a study of identical twins (TCRdb year 2016). Library construction relied on 5' RACE. TCRdb lists the instrument as Illumina HiSeq 2000. Clones were called with MiXCR by TCRdb after fastp trimmed the public reads at Q25, and only in-frame beta chains were retained. Duplicate CDR3 protein sequences are folded into a single record with the most common DNA and genes. The sample records about 520,000 distinct CDR3 sequences, about 20% of which are singletons. The leading ten clones occupy around 0.91% of the sample. This sample also appeared in a second study, on T cells expressing NK-cell markers.

Sequenced material: CD4+ T cells sorted from blood. The receptors were sampled from a woman under 30 in good health.

This clonotype was counted at least ten times. This chain links TRBV7-2 with TRBJ2-7, with 7 bases lining up with TRBD1. The CDR3 is 14 residues long. The J segment lost 3 bases and the V segment lost 4 bases, leaving 6 bases of the junction unmatched. The germline V gene encodes CDR1 SGHTA and CDR2 FQGNSA. CDR3 in DNA: TGTGCCAGCAGCTCTTCGACAGGGAGCTACGAGCAGTACTTC. Translating it yields CASSSSTGSYEQYF.

This clonotype was picked up a small number of times. This sequence joins TRBV20-1 and TRBJ1-1; no clear D. Trimming removed 4 bases from V and 3 bases from J, with 12 bases in between. The CDR3 consists of 13 residues. Germline-derived CDR1 and CDR2 are DFQATT and SNEGSKA (reference sequence). CDR3 sequence: CSAKRDLDTEAFF. DNA for the CDR3: TGCAGTGCTAAGAGGGATCTCGACACTGAAGCTTTCTTT.

This clonotype was detected a few times. An end of the junction does not agree with germline; a read error may underlie this. The CDR3 region is CSTSVKNTEAFF. The DNA for the CDR3 is TGCAGTACTAGCGTCAAGAACACTGAAGCTTTCTTT. This chain uses TRBV20-1 with TRBJ1-1; D is undetermined. Per the germline V gene, CDR1 is DFQATT and CDR2 is SNEGSKA (reference sequence). The length of the CDR3 is 12 residues.

The CDR3 protein is CASSGREGNQPQHF. The CDR3, as DNA: TGTGCCAGCAGTGGACGGGAGGGGAATCAGCCCCAGCATTTT. The chain has TRBV6-1 and TRBJ1-5; maybe TRBD1 (5 bases). CDR1 is MNHNS and CDR2 is SASEGT in the germline V gene. V was pared by 4 bases and J by 4 bases, with 11 bases between. This CDR3 spans 14 amino acids.

This clonotype appeared once. The junction departs from the called germline gene at one end, perhaps through a read error. The V gene is TRBV5-8, the J gene TRBJ2-7; 9 nucleotides match TRBD1. CDR1 and CDR2 from the germline V gene are SGHTS and YDEGEE. This CDR3 comprises 15 residues. The CDR3 sequence: CASSSPGQGDYEHYF. CDR3 bases: TGTGCCAGCAGCTCCCCGGGACAGGGAGATTACGAGCACTACTTC. Filled out from reference TRBV5-8 and TRBJ2-7, the complete variable domain reads EAGVTQSPTHLIKTRGQQATLRCSPISGHTSVYWYQQALGLGLQFLLWYDEGEERNRGNFPPRFSGRQFPNYSSELNVNALELEDSALYLCASSSPGQGDYEHYFGPGTRLTVT.

This clonotype occurred a few times. V gene TRBV20-1 combines with J gene TRBJ2-3; D possibly matches TRBD1 or TRBD2 (5 bases each). Germline CDR1 and CDR2: DFQATT and SNEGSKA (reference sequence). Trimming removed 5 bases at V and 5 bases at J, with 20 bases between. CDR3 length: 15 residues. DNA of the CDR3: TGCAGTGCTTCTCGGGACGGGCGGGCCAAAGATACGCAGTATTTT. It yields the protein CSASRDGRAKDTQYF.

The rearrangement joins TRBV7-8 to TRBJ2-7, with 8 nucleotides matching TRBD2. Trimming removed 4 bases from V and 5 bases from J; junction bases left unmatched: 4. This CDR3 is 13 amino acids long. Germline loops: CDR1 SGHVS, CDR2 FQNEAQ. The CDR3 region is CASSSLAGNEQYF. CDR3 coding DNA: TGTGCCAGCAGCTCTTTAGCGGGAAACGAGCAGTACTTC.

The table lists this clonotype with a few counts. The chain couples TRBV20-1 to TRBJ2-2; D may match TRBD1 or TRBD2 (5 bases each). Per the germline V gene, CDR1 is DFQATT and CDR2 is SNEGSKA (reference sequence). This CDR3 is built from 13 residues. The V end lost 3 bases, the J end lost 4 bases, and 9 bases lay between the germline ends. The CDR3 DNA reads as TGCAGTGCTAGTTCCGGGGCCACCGGGGAGCTGTTTTTT. It is translated as CSASSGATGELFF.

The chain uses TRBV5-1 and TRBJ2-7, with a weak D call TRBD2 (5 bases). CDR1 is SGHRS, CDR2 YFSETQ, per germline. The CDR3 extends over 15 amino acids. V was shortened by 0 bases and J by 7 bases, with 17 bases between the two germline ends. CDR3 amino acids: CASSLASTEGGEQYF. Here the CDR3 DNA reads TGCGCCAGCAGCTTGGCCTCGACCGAGGGTGGAGAGCAGTACTTC.

The chain carries TRBV3-1 and TRBJ2-2; no firm D call. Trimming cost V 0 bases and J 4 bases, with 6 bases left between them. The length of the CDR3 is 14 residues. Germline values: CDR1 LGHDT, CDR2 YNNKEL (reference sequence). CDR3 sequence (DNA): TGTGCCAGCAGCCAAGATCCCCGCACCGGGGAGCTGTTTTTT. As protein: CASSQDPRTGELFF.

This clonotype was seen at least ten times. This chain connects TRBV10-3 to TRBJ2-7, with no clear D. This CDR3 contains 13 residues. Germline V CDR1 and CDR2: ENHRY, SYGVKD. V dropped 9 bases and J dropped 0 bases, with 12 bases sitting between them. The chain's CDR3 is CAIWAQDSYEQYF. The CDR3 bases are TGTGCCATATGGGCCCAGGACTCCTACGAGCAGTACTTC.

V is TRBV20-1 and J is TRBJ2-5; tentative D call: TRBD1 (6 bases). The V gene lost 3 bases and the J gene lost 2 bases, with 16 bases spanning the gap. CDR3 size: 15 residues. CDR1 is DFQATT, CDR2 SNEGSKA, per germline (reference sequence). CDR3 residues: CSASRSGQGQETQYF. CDR3 nucleotide sequence: TGCAGTGCTAGTAGGTCTGGGCAGGGGCAAGAGACCCAGTACTTC.

This chain uses TRBV18 with TRBJ2-7, with D possibly TRBD1 on 5 matching bases. Per germline, CDR1 KGHSH and CDR2 LQKENI. CDR3 length: 13 residues. Trimming pared 8 bases from V and 6 bases from J, leaving 17 bases between. The CDR3: CASAQTVWLEQYF. CDR3 nucleotides: TGTGCCAGCGCCCAGACAGTGTGGCTCGAGCAGTACTTC.

This clonotype has a handful of counts. V is TRBV7-8 and J is TRBJ2-1; either TRBD1 or TRBD2 may supply D (5 bases each). The CDR3 runs 12 residues. In germline, CDR1 is SGHVS, CDR2 FQNEAQ. Trimming shortened V by 4 bases and J by 14 bases, and 15 bases separated the two germline ends. Here the CDR3 reads CASSSLGTDEFF. For the CDR3, the DNA is TGTGCCAGCAGCTCGCTCGGGACCGATGAGTTCTTC.

This clonotype occurred a few times. This chain joins TRBV15 and TRBJ1-5, with D hard to call. Germline V gene lookup returns CDR1 LNHNV and CDR2 YYDKDF (reference sequence). This CDR3 has 13 amino acids. V was trimmed by 6 bases and J by 9 bases, leaving 15 bases between them. DNA for the CDR3: TGTGCCACCAGGGAGGCGGGCTTGCTGCCCCAGCATTTT. This gives the protein CATREAGLLPQHF. The variable domain in full, completed from reference TRBV15 and TRBJ1-5, reads DAMVIQNPRYQVTQFGKPVTLSCSQTLNHNVMYWYQQKSSQAPKLLFHYYDKDFNNEADTPDNFQSRRPNTSFCFLDIRSPGLGDTAMYLCATREAGLLPQHFGDGTRLSIL.

This clonotype was detected only a few times. The genes are TRBV29-1 and TRBJ1-1; D not certain. Germline CDR1 reads SQVTM; CDR2 reads ANQGSEA. Trimming took off 4 bases at V and 5 bases at J, with 23 bases between the two ends. This CDR3 spans 16 amino acids. The CDR3 reads CSVARSQRVVVTEAFF. CDR3 coding DNA: TGCAGCGTTGCCAGGTCTCAAAGAGTAGTGGTAACTGAAGCTTTCTTT.

In its sample, this clonotype was seen a few times. The chain joins TRBV20-1 to TRBJ2-5, with TRBD2 matching over 8 bases. Germline V gene sequence: CDR1 DFQATT, CDR2 SNEGSKA (reference sequence). The ends lost 1 base at V and 5 bases at J; junction bases unmatched: 9. CDR3 length equals 15 residues. The CDR3 coding sequence is TGCAGTGCTAGAGTTGTCCGGGGGGGGCTTGAGACCCAGTACTTC. This sequence encodes CSARVVRGGLETQYF.

This chain joins TRBV9 and TRBJ2-3, with 8 bases fitting TRBD2. The CDR3 spans 15 residues. Germline CDR1 reads SGDLS; CDR2 reads YYNGEE. The J segment lost 6 bases and the V segment lost 0 bases, leaving 6 bases of the junction unmatched. The CDR3 DNA reads TGTGCCAGCAGCGTAGCCAGCGGGGGAATGGATACGCAGTATTTT. Translating gives CASSVASGGMDTQYF. Together with reference TRBV9 and TRBJ2-3, the CDR3 gives the full variable domain: DSGVTQTPKHLITATGQRVTLRCSPRSGDLSVYWYQQSLDQGLQFLIQYYNGEERAKGNILERFSAQQFPDLHSELNLSSLELGDSALYFCASSVASGGMDTQYFGPGTRLTVL.

The chain has TRBV20-1 and TRBJ1-1, with D perhaps TRBD1 (6 bases). The CDR3 consists of 12 residues. Germline CDR1 and CDR2: DFQATT and SNEGSKA (reference sequence). With 6 bases removed from V and 5 bases from J, the gap between germline ends came to 13 bases. The CDR3: CSAGQPRTEAFF. CDR3 sequence (DNA): TGCAGTGCCGGACAGCCACGGACTGAAGCTTTCTTT.

The chain uses TRBV5-1 and TRBJ2-1, with 7 bases that match TRBD1. This CDR3 comprises 14 residues. V lost 4 bases to trimming and J lost 4 bases; unmatched junction nucleotides: 5. Germline V gives CDR1 SGHRS, CDR2 YFSETQ. The CDR3 spells CASSVQGIYNEQFF. In nucleotides, the CDR3 is TGCGCCAGCAGCGTACAGGGGATTTACAATGAGCAGTTCTTC.

This clonotype was seen a handful of times. This chain uses TRBV20-1 with TRBJ2-1, with D possibly matching TRBD1 (7 bases). Germline-derived CDR1 and CDR2 are DFQATT and SNEGSKA (reference sequence). V was clipped by 2 bases and J by 7 bases, with 21 bases between them. The CDR3 runs to 16 residues. This CDR3 is CSARLGGGGRVNEQFF. In nucleotides, the CDR3 is TGCAGTGCTAGACTCGGAGGAGGGGGCAGGGTGAATGAGCAGTTCTTC.

This rearrangement joins TRBV30 to TRBJ2-5; weak D call: TRBD2 (5 bases). CDR1 is GTSNPN and CDR2 is SVGIG in the germline V gene (reference sequence). V gave up 1 base and J gave up 5 bases, with 5 bases separating them. The length of the CDR3 is 11 residues. CDR3 protein: CAWSGGETQYF. CDR3 in DNA: TGTGCCTGGAGTGGAGGGGAGACCCAGTACTTC.